This T cell receptor (beta chain) stems from a study of Tregs in tolerant kidney transplant recipients. V was shortened by 0 bases and J by 4 bases, with 13 bases between the two germline ends. The length of the CDR3 is 15 residues. Germline V gene sequence: CDR1 SGDLS, CDR2 YYNGEE. This clone was counted a single time. Generated by immunoSEQ multiplex PCR, the TCRdb table keeps only in-frame clones and is missing some. The sample contains 90,000 to 130,000 clones, 85% to 90% of which appear only once. Thawed PBMCs were FACS-sorted into unstimulated CD4+CD25+CD127- regulatory T cells, CD4+CD25- non-regulatory cells, CD4 and CD8 cells.

The rearrangement joins TRBV9 to TRBJ1-2; the D is unclear. The sequence came from a human donor who received a combined kidney and bone marrow transplant. The sequencing used CD4+ T cells from blood, collected before the transplant. CDR3 in DNA: TGTGCCAGCAGCGTAGGAGGCCAGCCCACCTATGGCTACACCTTC. Translated, it gives CASSVGGQPTYGYTF.